A selection of T cell receptor beta chains follows, all from one sample in a study of a mutant IDH1 vaccine in newly diagnosed glioma. Their target antigens are unknown. This table comes from immunoSEQ multiplex PCR, and its TCRdb copy is limited to in-frame clones, with some not included. Here the sample spans tens of thousands of clones, 81% being singletons. The specimen comprised PBMCs, sampled from a glioma patient whose treatment included an IDH1 peptide vaccine. The origin of the receptors is a man between 35 and 55 years old with glioma. Each CDR3 is given with its conserved first and last residue. D genes are given only for firm matches. Clone size appears in some rows only: once, few, many, or a class for an expanded clone.

v_call: TRBV9; d_call: NA; clone_size: NA; j_call: TRBJ1-3; cdr3_nt: TGTGCCAGCAGCCAAAGCATTTCCCCTGGAAACACCATATATTTT; cdr3_aa: CASSQSISPGNTIYF
v_call: TRBV11-2; d_call: NA; clone_size: NA; j_call: TRBJ2-1; cdr3_nt: TGTGCCAGCAGCTTAGAATTGGGGGGCTATGAGCAGTTCTTC; cdr3_aa: CASSLELGGYEQFF
v_call: TRBV18; d_call: NA; clone_size: NA; j_call: TRBJ2-7; cdr3_nt: TGTGCCAGCTCACCAGGGGCGACAGGTACTACGAAGCAGTACTTC; cdr3_aa: CASSPGATGTTKQYF
v_call: TRBV4-2; d_call: NA; clone_size: few; j_call: TRBJ2-7; cdr3_nt: TGTGCCAGCAGCGTCGGTCTGGGAATGGGCAGCGAGCAGTACTTC; cdr3_aa: CASSVGLGMGSEQYF
v_call: TRBV30; d_call: TRBD1; clone_size: NA; j_call: TRBJ1-6; cdr3_nt: TGTGCCTCCAGCCGGGACAGGGCCAATTCACCCCTCCACTTT; cdr3_aa: CASSRDRANSPLHF
v_call: TRBV4-2; d_call: NA; clone_size: NA; j_call: TRBJ1-1; cdr3_nt: TGTGCCAGCAGCCCCGGTCGGCGGAACACTGAAGCTTTCTTT; cdr3_aa: CASSPGRRNTEAFF
v_call: TRBV14; d_call: TRBD1; clone_size: NA; j_call: TRBJ2-3; cdr3_nt: TGTGCCAGCAGCCCTATTGGACAGGACTGGGCAGATACGCAGTATTTT; cdr3_aa: CASSPIGQDWADTQYF
v_call: TRBV9; d_call: TRBD1; clone_size: NA; j_call: TRBJ1-1; cdr3_nt: TGTGCCAGCAGCGTTACCGGACAGGGCGGGAACACTGAAGCTTTCTTT; cdr3_aa: CASSVTGQGGNTEAFF
v_call: TRBV4-3; d_call: NA; clone_size: NA; j_call: TRBJ2-7; cdr3_nt: TGCGCCAGCAGCCGAGGACAGGAGCAGTACTTC; cdr3_aa: CASSRGQEQYF
v_call: TRBV18; d_call: NA; clone_size: NA; j_call: TRBJ2-5; cdr3_nt: TGTGCCAGCTCACCGATACAGGAGACCCAGTACTTC; cdr3_aa: CASSPIQETQYF
v_call: TRBV2; d_call: TRBD1; clone_size: NA; j_call: TRBJ2-3; cdr3_nt: TGTGCCATCGCCCGGGGACAGGGCGCAGATACGCAGTATTTT; cdr3_aa: CAIARGQGADTQYF
v_call: TRBV13; d_call: TRBD2; clone_size: once; j_call: TRBJ2-3; cdr3_nt: TGTGCCAGCAGCTTAGTGGCGGGGGGGCCTGGAGATACGCAGTATTTT; cdr3_aa: CASSLVAGGPGDTQYF
v_call: TRBV2; d_call: NA; clone_size: NA; j_call: TRBJ1-1; cdr3_nt: TGTGCCAGCAGTGGTTACCCTCAGCTTATGAACACTGAAGCTTTCTTT; cdr3_aa: CASSGYPQLMNTEAFF
v_call: TRBV10-2; d_call: TRBD2; clone_size: NA; j_call: TRBJ2-5; cdr3_nt: TGCGCCAGCAGTGGAGCGGGGTTAGAGACCCAGTACTTC; cdr3_aa: CASSGAGLETQYF
v_call: TRBV5-1; d_call: TRBD1; clone_size: NA; j_call: TRBJ1-6; cdr3_nt: TGCGCCAGCAGCTTGGGGACAGGAAGCTCCTATAATTCACCCCTCCACTTT; cdr3_aa: CASSLGTGSSYNSPLHF
v_call: TRBV7-2; d_call: NA; clone_size: NA; j_call: TRBJ1-2; cdr3_nt: TGTGCCAGCAGCTACAGACGGGGCAACTATGGCTACACCTTC; cdr3_aa: CASSYRRGNYGYTF
v_call: TRBV18; d_call: TRBD1; clone_size: once; j_call: TRBJ2-7; cdr3_nt: TGTGCCAGCTCACCATCCGGGACAGGGAACGAGCAGTACTTC; cdr3_aa: CASSPSGTGNEQYF
v_call: TRBV9; d_call: NA; clone_size: NA; j_call: TRBJ1-1; cdr3_nt: TGTGCCAGCAGCGCCTATTTGAACACTGAAGCTTTCTTT; cdr3_aa: CASSAYLNTEAFF
v_call: TRBV28; d_call: NA; clone_size: NA; j_call: TRBJ2-5; cdr3_nt: TGTGCCAGCAGTTTGGAGGAGACCCAGTACTTC; cdr3_aa: CASSLEETQYF
v_call: TRBV30; d_call: NA; clone_size: NA; j_call: TRBJ1-1; cdr3_nt: TGTGCCTGGATGTCGGGAGCTCGGGCTTTCTTT; cdr3_aa: CAWMSGARAFF
v_call: TRBV13; d_call: NA; clone_size: NA; j_call: TRBJ2-5; cdr3_nt: TGTGCCAGCAGCTTATCAGGGGAAGAGACCCAGTACTTC; cdr3_aa: CASSLSGEETQYF
v_call: TRBV18; d_call: TRBD1; clone_size: NA; j_call: TRBJ2-1; cdr3_nt: TGTGCCAGCTCACCACTGGACAGGGTATACAATGAGCAGTTCTTC; cdr3_aa: CASSPLDRVYNEQFF
v_call: TRBV11-2; d_call: NA; clone_size: NA; j_call: TRBJ2-7; cdr3_nt: TGTGCCAGCAGCTTAGGACACCCGAGGGACGAGCAGTACTTC; cdr3_aa: CASSLGHPRDEQYF
v_call: TRBV27; d_call: NA; clone_size: NA; j_call: TRBJ2-3; cdr3_nt: TGTGCCAGCAGTTCCCCCATTCCGGCGTCTAGCACAGATACGCAGTATTTT; cdr3_aa: CASSSPIPASSTDTQYF
v_call: TRBV29-1; d_call: TRBD1; clone_size: NA; j_call: TRBJ1-1; cdr3_nt: TGCAGCGCCGACAGGGTTGGGAACACTGAAGCTTTCTTT; cdr3_aa: CSADRVGNTEAFF
v_call: TRBV4-3; d_call: TRBD2; clone_size: once; j_call: TRBJ2-7; cdr3_nt: TGCGCCAGCAGCCAAGAGACTAGCGGGGTCTACGAGCAGTACTTC; cdr3_aa: CASSQETSGVYEQYF
v_call: TRBV19; d_call: NA; clone_size: NA; j_call: TRBJ1-2; cdr3_nt: TGTGCCAGTAGTCCACCTCTAGGGACTGGGTATGGCTACACCTTC; cdr3_aa: CASSPPLGTGYGYTF
v_call: TRBV27; d_call: TRBD2; clone_size: once; j_call: TRBJ2-5; cdr3_nt: TGTGCCAGCAGTTTGGTAGCGGGGCTTCAAGAGACCCAGTACTTC; cdr3_aa: CASSLVAGLQETQYF
v_call: TRBV28; d_call: TRBD1; clone_size: once; j_call: TRBJ2-3; cdr3_nt: TGTGCCAGCAGTTTTTATGCCCGGGACAGGGGGTCGGATACGCAGTATTTT; cdr3_aa: CASSFYARDRGSDTQYF
v_call: TRBV15; d_call: NA; clone_size: NA; j_call: TRBJ1-1; cdr3_nt: TGTGCCACCAGCATAGGGGCGAACACTGAAGCTTTCTTT; cdr3_aa: CATSIGANTEAFF
v_call: TRBV6-6; d_call: NA; clone_size: once; j_call: TRBJ2-2; cdr3_nt: TGTGCCAGCCGCCCGGGGGAGTTTAGTGGGGAGCTGTTTTTT; cdr3_aa: CASRPGEFSGELFF
v_call: TRBV7-2; d_call: TRBD2; clone_size: few; j_call: TRBJ2-3; cdr3_nt: TGTGCCAGCAGCGAGACTAGCGGGAGGCCCACAGATACGCAGTATTTT; cdr3_aa: CASSETSGRPTDTQYF
v_call: TRBV7-9; d_call: NA; clone_size: NA; j_call: TRBJ2-3; cdr3_nt: TGTGCCAGCAGCTTATCTGGGGGGAGAACAGATACGCAGTATTTT; cdr3_aa: CASSLSGGRTDTQYF